This T cell receptor (beta chain) was sequenced in a study of cytomegalovirus exposure and HLA in healthy donors. Study-level background: A previous analysis identified about 110 million unique TCR beta sequences derived from approximately 190 million T cells.

Points on this clone: Its antigen is unknown.

Study-level points and caveats: Several of the most significant clusters were apparently associated with common viral pathogens in a later analysis.

The PCR contained 60 Vbeta and 13 Jbeta primers. Sequencing used immunoSEQ multiplex PCR; TCRdb keeps in-frame clones, though not all of them. The sample contains approximately 110,000 clones, 60% to 85% of which appear only once. The material sequenced was PBMCs. This TCR was sampled from a female donor in good health and CMV-seropositive.

The CDR3 loop is CAWSATGGQPQHF. DNA of the CDR3: TGTGCCTGGAGCGCTACAGGGGGTCAGCCCCAGCATTTT. The genes are TRBV30 and TRBJ1-5; 8 bases agree with TRBD1. This CDR3 region has 13 residues. After removal of 3 bases from V and 6 bases from J, the junction contained 4 bases not matched to a gene. Germline-derived CDR1 and CDR2 are GTSNPN and SVGIG (reference sequence).